These T cell receptor beta chains were read from a single sample in a study of blood T cell repertoires in COVID-19. Clones were sequenced by immunoSEQ multiplex PCR, and TCRdb holds only the in-frame ones, with some missing. The sample lists over 100,000 clones, 81% occurring once. The sequenced material came from peripheral blood. Every receptor here comes from a human donor in a cohort sampled during active COVID-19. CDR3s include the opening cysteine and the closing phenylalanine or tryptophan. Fields, in order: V gene, D gene, J gene, clone size, CDR3 protein, CDR3 DNA. D genes are given only for firm matches. Only some rows state a clone size, as once, few, many or a class for expanded clones.

>TRBV7-9|TRBD2|TRBJ2-1|-
CASSPQLLAGGIRNEQFF
TGTGCCAGCAGCCCCCAATTACTAGCGGGAGGGATTCGAAATGAGCAGTTCTTC
>TRBV11-2|TRBD2|TRBJ2-7|-
CASILSGGGEQYF
TGTGCCAGCATCCTCTCCGGCGGGGGCGAGCAGTACTTC
>TRBV28|TRBD1|TRBJ2-7|-
CASKPGGHVRPAQYF
TGTGCCAGCAAGCCAGGGGGTCACGTACGTCCGGCGCAGTACTTC
>TRBV20-1|-|TRBJ2-5|-
CSARPGETQYF
TGCAGTGCTAGGCCCGGGGAGACCCAGTACTTC
>TRBV15|TRBD1|TRBJ2-2|once
CATSRDLRGHGGELFF
TGTGCCACCAGCAGAGATCTGAGGGGGCATGGCGGGGAGCTGTTTTTT
>TRBV5-5|TRBD1|TRBJ2-4|-
CASSLGEGARYIQYF
TGTGCCAGCAGCTTGGGTGAGGGGGCAAGGTACATTCAGTACTTC
>TRBV28|-|TRBJ2-7|-
CASTGLGMDEQYF
TGTGCCAGCACCGGACTTGGCATGGACGAGCAGTACTTC
>TRBV18|TRBD1|TRBJ2-7|-
CASSPWDRANEQYF
TGTGCCAGCTCACCATGGGACAGGGCAAACGAGCAGTACTTC
>TRBV29-1|-|TRBJ1-2|few
CSVEMSNYGYTF
TGCAGCGTTGAAATGAGTAACTATGGCTACACCTTC
>TRBV7-2|TRBD2|TRBJ2-2|-
CASSFARGRGGLSGELFF
TGTGCCAGCAGCTTCGCGCGGGGCCGGGGGGGCCTATCCGGGGAGCTGTTTTTT
>TRBV28|-|TRBJ1-1|-
CASSVEGRTEAFF
TGTGCCAGCAGCGTAGAGGGCCGCACTGAAGCTTTCTTT
>TRBV6-5|-|TRBJ1-1|-
CASSRGGNMNTEAFF
TGTGCCAGCTCTAGGGGGGGAAATATGAACACTGAAGCTTTCTTT
>TRBV4-3|TRBD1|TRBJ2-7|-
CASSQDRGQGLPDYEQYF
TGCGCCAGCAGCCAAGATAGGGGACAGGGGCTTCCTGACTACGAGCAGTACTTC
>TRBV6-5|TRBD2|TRBJ2-5|-
CASTGGRAQETQYF
TGTGCCAGCACTGGGGGGAGGGCCCAAGAGACCCAGTACTTC
>TRBV7-9|TRBD2|TRBJ2-3|-
CASSLTSGVTTDTQYF
TGTGCCAGCAGCTTAACTAGCGGGGTAACCACAGATACGCAGTATTTT
>TRBV6-5|TRBD1|TRBJ1-1|-
CASSSWGQGRTEAFF
TGTGCCAGCAGTTCGTGGGGACAGGGGAGGACTGAAGCTTTCTTT